This T cell receptor beta chain was found in a study of Ad26.COV2.S vaccination and SARS-CoV-2 variants. Background on the study: The trial was COV1001 and the donor's arm was Ad26.COV2.S.

Documented treatment: roughly 18 received Ad26.COV2.S at low or high dose, single or two shots; 5 received placebo; per-sample allocation not given. Sampling was performed 63 days after the first vaccine or placebo injection. This vaccine is an Ad26 vector that expresses the Wuhan-strain SARS-CoV-2 spike. Data came from immunoSEQ multiplex PCR; TCRdb stores just in-frame clones and leaves some out. The sample lists roughly 380,000 clones, roughly 84% seen once, with around 3.6% in the top ten. Points on this clone: Antigen specificity is unknown.

Trimming left V 4 bases short and J 4 bases short, with 11 bases between. Germline CDR1 and CDR2: SGDLS and YYNGEE. CDR3 length equals 13 residues. Study-level points and caveats: Similar non-spike TCR breadth was observed in recipients of vaccine and of placebo. Total responses of T cells may have been underestimated by the analyses of TCR breadth and depth.

The material was peripheral blood, obtained in a trial of Ad26.COV2.S vaccine versus placebo. The rearrangement links TRBV9 to TRBJ1-1; D unclear. This clonotype was sampled from a person between 18 and 65 years old who received the Ad26.COV2.S COVID-19 vaccine or a placebo. CDR3 bases: TGTGCCAGCAGCCGCTCCGAGGCCACTGAAGCTTTCTTT. Translating it yields CASSRSEATEAFF.